A single sample is the source of the 14 T cell receptor beta chains below, sequenced in a study of cytomegalovirus exposure and HLA in healthy donors. In the PCR, 60 Vbeta and 13 Jbeta primers were used. Using immunoSEQ multiplex PCR, the repertoire was profiled, and TCRdb retains in-frame clones only, with some absent. The sample lists approximately 200,000 clones; roughly 77% were seen once. The sequenced material came from PBMCs. The receptor set was obtained from a woman aged 30 to 39 in good health and CMV-seropositive.

The sample holds one count of this clone. CDR3 nucleotides: TGTGCCAGCAGCCTTTACAGGGTGCCAGCTTTCTTT. Protein sequence: CASSLYRVPAFF. The gene calls are TRBV4-2 and TRBJ1-1; TRBD1 is a possible D gene (6 bases). CDR3 length equals 12 residues. The germline gives CDR1 LGHNA, CDR2 YNFKEQ. V was pared by 4 bases and J by 10 bases, with 13 bases between.

The chain links TRBV27 to TRBJ1-5; TRBD1 matches at 7 bases. J lost 1 base, V lost 4 bases, and 4 bases had no gene match. The germline V gene has CDR1 MNHEY and CDR2 SMNVEV (reference sequence). The CDR3 is made up of 15 amino acids. CDR3 sequence: CASSSRQGSNQPQHF. In DNA, the CDR3 is TGTGCCAGCAGTTCTAGACAGGGAAGCAATCAGCCCCAGCATTTT.

V is TRBV12-2 and J is TRBJ2-2; the table's D gene call, TRBD2, was not cross checked with the DNA. TRBV12-2 corresponds to a pseudogene. This CDR3 has 22 residues. The CDR3 DNA reads as TGTGCAAGTCGCTTACAATCGGGGACTAGCGGGAACTCGGGGGGGAACACCGGGGAGCTGTTTTTT. Translation gives CASRLQSGTSGNSGGNTGELFF.

This clone was observed a handful of times. J is TRBJ2-1 and V is TRBV11-1; D gene ambiguous. V lost 0 bases and J lost 10, with 10 bases in between. The CDR3 consists of 13 residues. Looked up from germline, CDR1 is SGHAT and CDR2 is FQDESV (reference sequence). CDR3 sequence: CASSLAPLREQFF. CDR3 sequence (DNA): TGTGCCAGCAGCTTAGCGCCCCTGCGGGAGCAGTTCTTC.

The chain couples TRBV25-1 to TRBJ1-5; D might be TRBD1 (5 bases). The CDR3 is made up of 16 amino acids. Germline-derived CDR1 and CDR2 are MGHDK and SYGVNS. The ends were cut back, 5 bases at V and 7 bases at J, with 21 bases in the middle. The CDR3 sequence is CASSRTRGGSGQPQHF. The CDR3 DNA sequence: TGTGCCAGCAGTCGAACGAGGGGAGGGTCGGGACAGCCCCAGCATTTT.

The chain recombines TRBV2 with TRBJ2-6; maybe TRBD1 (6 bases). The V and J ends lost 4 bases and 0 bases respectively, with 13 bases between them. There are 17 residues in the CDR3. Germline lookup yields CDR1 SNHLY and CDR2 FYNNEI. In DNA form, the CDR3 reads TGTGCCAGCAGTGGTCGGACAGCAAGCTCTGGGGCCAACGTCCTGACTTTC. This sequence encodes CASSGRTASSGANVLTF.

This rearrangement joins TRBV5-6 to TRBJ2-7; the match to TRBD2 covers 8 bases. Unmatched junction bases numbered 7, after V lost 0 bases and J lost 2 bases. Germline V gene lookup returns CDR1 SGHDT and CDR2 YYEEEE. CDR3 length equals 16 residues. The DNA for the CDR3 is TGTGCCAGCAGCTTGGTGAGCGGGAGAATGGCCTACGAGCAGTACTTC. Residues: CASSLVSGRMAYEQYF.

V gene TRBV7-9 combines with J gene TRBJ2-3, with D possibly being TRBD2 (5 bases). V was shortened by 5 bases and J by 3 bases, with 15 bases between the two germline ends. The CDR3 has 15 residues. Germline CDR1 SEHNR, CDR2 FQNEAQ (reference sequence). The CDR3 loop reads CASSEMAGVTDTQYF. CDR3 sequence (DNA): TGTGCCAGCAGCGAAATGGCCGGGGTGACAGATACGCAGTATTTT.

The chain uses TRBV28 and TRBJ1-1; D might be TRBD1 (5 bases). Germline V gives CDR1 MDHEN, CDR2 SYDVKM. The CDR3 covers 16 residues. With 0 bases removed from V and 1 base from J, the gap between germline ends came to 12 bases. CDR3 nucleotide sequence: TGTGCCAGCAGTTTATGGGAGCGGGGCCCGAACACTGAAGCTTTCTTT. It encodes CASSLWERGPNTEAFF. The whole variable domain, remainder taken from reference TRBV28 and TRBJ1-1, is DVKVTQSSRYLVKRTGEKVFLECVQDMDHENMFWYRQDPGLGLRLIYFSYDVKMKEKGDIPEGYSVSREKKERFSLILESASTNQTSMYLCASSLWERGPNTEAFFGQGTRLTVV.

The chain is built from TRBV4-2 and TRBJ2-5; a possible D gene is TRBD1 (5 bases). Germline assignment: CDR1 LGHNA and CDR2 YNFKEQ. Trimming took off 0 bases at V and 9 bases at J, with 14 bases between the two ends. The CDR3 spans 14 residues. The chain's CDR3 is CASSQDAGPLSQYF. The CDR3 coding sequence is TGTGCCAGCAGCCAAGATGCAGGGCCCCTGTCCCAGTACTTC.

The chain uses TRBV5-6 and TRBJ1-1; weak D call: TRBD1 (5 bases). Germline CDR1 SGHDT, CDR2 YYEEEE. V was shortened by 5 bases and J by 4 bases, with 15 bases between the two germline ends. The CDR3 contains 14 residues. The CDR3 region is CASRRQGVGTEAFF. CDR3 DNA: TGTGCCAGCAGGAGACAAGGGGTAGGCACTGAAGCTTTCTTT.

The rearrangement links TRBV2 to TRBJ2-7, with D possibly being TRBD1 (6 bases). The V end lost 5 bases, the J end lost 4 bases, and 9 bases lay between the germline ends. This CDR3 is 12 amino acids long. CDR1 is SNHLY, CDR2 FYNNEI, per germline. CDR3 coding DNA: TGTGCCAGCAGTAGGACAGTATACGAGCAGTACTTC. Translated, it gives CASSRTVYEQYF.

A few counts support this clone. This chain links TRBV5-8 with TRBJ1-5, with a tentative D call TRBD1 (6 bases). CDR3 size: 17 residues. Trimming pared 4 bases from V and 1 base from J, leaving 18 bases between. Germline CDR1 reads SGHTS; CDR2 reads YDEGEE. The CDR3 is CASSRLEGGPSNQPQHF. The DNA for the CDR3 is TGTGCCAGCAGCCGACTTGAGGGGGGGCCGAGCAATCAGCCCCAGCATTTT.

V is TRBV9 and J is TRBJ1-3, with TRBD1 identical over 9 bases. The V and J ends lost 4 bases and 6 bases, in that order; junction bases with no gene match: 11. The CDR3 totals 16 residues. CDR1 is SGDLS and CDR2 is YYNGEE in the germline V gene. The CDR3 DNA follows: TGTGCCAGCAGCCTCGGGGGACAGGGATTCTTAAACACCATATATTTT. It translates to CASSLGGQGFLNTIYF.